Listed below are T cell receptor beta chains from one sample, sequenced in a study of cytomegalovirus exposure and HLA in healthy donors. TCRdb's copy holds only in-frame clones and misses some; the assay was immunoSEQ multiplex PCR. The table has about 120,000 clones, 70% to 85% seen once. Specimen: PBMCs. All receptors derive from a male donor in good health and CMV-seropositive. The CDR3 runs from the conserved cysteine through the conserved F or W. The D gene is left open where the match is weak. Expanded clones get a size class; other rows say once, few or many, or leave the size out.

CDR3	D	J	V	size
CASSSPGGAGSYEQYF	-	TRBJ2-7	TRBV27	-
CASSSGGGGPSDTQYF	-	TRBJ2-3	TRBV28	once
CASSSDGLAGVLETDTQYF	TRBD2	TRBJ2-3	TRBV13	-
CASSAGQGTPGANGLTF	TRBD1	TRBJ2-6	TRBV9	-
CASSLTSGGSGANVLTF	TRBD2	TRBJ2-6	TRBV5-4	once
CASSFRVGNSPLHF	-	TRBJ1-6	TRBV28	-
CASGFSAGGGYTF	-	TRBJ1-2	TRBV19	-
CASSPGTGGDTQYF	TRBD1	TRBJ2-3	TRBV11-3	-
CASRIQGAYTEAFF	TRBD1	TRBJ1-1	TRBV28	-
CASSYSWTGDEKLFF	TRBD1	TRBJ1-4	TRBV6-5	-
CASSGGGGGGRSGNTIYF	-	TRBJ1-3	TRBV2	-
CASSPDIYEQYF	-	-	TRBV7-9	few
CASSYGGQTYEQYF	TRBD1	TRBJ2-7	TRBV6-6	-
CASSESGWYGYTF	-	TRBJ1-2	TRBV2	few
CASSDWALGANVLTF	-	TRBJ2-6	TRBV2	few
CASSFRVTYEQYF	-	TRBJ2-7	TRBV28	once
CASSEVPGVTGLSYEQYF	-	TRBJ2-7	TRBV6-1	-
CASSLAGVGQNIQYF	TRBD2	TRBJ2-4	TRBV25-1	-
CASSGDMSLVGSPLHF	-	TRBJ1-6	TRBV6-6	-
CASSFRGSATYF	-	TRBJ2-3	TRBV27	few
CASSSKDILVGGSPLHF	-	TRBJ1-6	TRBV7-9	-
CASSQESNSYEQYF	-	TRBJ2-7	TRBV4-2	-
CASSARQGGTGELFF	-	TRBJ2-2	TRBV28	-
CASSFEGTNTGELFF	-	TRBJ2-2	TRBV7-2	-
CASSLVGRNTEAFF	-	TRBJ1-1	TRBV11-2	once
CASSEYGTSGTQYF	TRBD2	TRBJ2-3	TRBV25-1	-
CASSSKTTGDIQYF	-	TRBJ2-4	TRBV25-1	-
CASSLSGNPAKTQYF	TRBD2	TRBJ2-5	TRBV6-5	-
CAGKGTGRGTEAFF	TRBD1	TRBJ1-1	TRBV28	-
CASMANTEAFF	-	TRBJ1-1	TRBV2	-
CASSIDLEGYEQYF	-	TRBJ2-7	TRBV19	-
CASSPNTGFGYTF	-	TRBJ1-2	TRBV28	-
CASSERQGTGYEQYF	TRBD1	TRBJ2-7	TRBV4-1	-